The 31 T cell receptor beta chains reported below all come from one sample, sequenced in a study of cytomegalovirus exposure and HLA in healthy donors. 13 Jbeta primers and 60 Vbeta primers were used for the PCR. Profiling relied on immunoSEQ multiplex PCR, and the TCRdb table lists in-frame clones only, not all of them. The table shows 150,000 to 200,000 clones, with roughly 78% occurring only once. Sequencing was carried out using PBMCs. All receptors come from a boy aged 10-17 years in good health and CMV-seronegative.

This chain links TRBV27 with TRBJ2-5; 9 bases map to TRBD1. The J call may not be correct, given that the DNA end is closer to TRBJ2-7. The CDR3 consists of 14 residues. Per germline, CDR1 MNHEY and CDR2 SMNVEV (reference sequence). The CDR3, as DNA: TGTGCCAGCAGTGGGACAGGGAATGGCTACGAGCAGTACTTC. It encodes CASSGTGNGYEQYF.

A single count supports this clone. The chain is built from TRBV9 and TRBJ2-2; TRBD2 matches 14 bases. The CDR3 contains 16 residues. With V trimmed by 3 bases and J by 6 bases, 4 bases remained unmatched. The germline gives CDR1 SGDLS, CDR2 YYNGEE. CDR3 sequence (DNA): TGTGCCAGCAGCGAGACTAGCGGGGGGGCCGCCGGGGAGCTGTTTTTT. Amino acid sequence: CASSETSGGAAGELFF.

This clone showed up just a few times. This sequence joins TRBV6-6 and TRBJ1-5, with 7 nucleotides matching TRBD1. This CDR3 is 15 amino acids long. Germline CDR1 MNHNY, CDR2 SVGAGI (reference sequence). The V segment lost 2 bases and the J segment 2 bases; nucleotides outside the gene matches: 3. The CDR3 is CASSYPGQGNQPQHF. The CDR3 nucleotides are TGTGCCAGCAGTTACCCTGGACAGGGCAATCAGCCCCAGCATTTT.

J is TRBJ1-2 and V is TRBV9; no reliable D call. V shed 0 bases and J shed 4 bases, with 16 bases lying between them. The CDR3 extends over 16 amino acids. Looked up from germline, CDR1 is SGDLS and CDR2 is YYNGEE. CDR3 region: CASSVVGKCKSYGYTF. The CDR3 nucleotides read TGTGCCAGCAGCGTAGTTGGCAAGTGCAAATCCTATGGCTACACCTTC.

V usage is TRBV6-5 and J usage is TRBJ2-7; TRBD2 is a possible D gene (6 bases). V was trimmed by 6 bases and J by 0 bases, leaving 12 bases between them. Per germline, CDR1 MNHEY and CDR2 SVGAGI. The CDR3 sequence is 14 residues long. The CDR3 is CASSRDSHSYEQYF. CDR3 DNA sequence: TGTGCCAGCAGCAGGGACTCTCACTCCTACGAGCAGTACTTC.

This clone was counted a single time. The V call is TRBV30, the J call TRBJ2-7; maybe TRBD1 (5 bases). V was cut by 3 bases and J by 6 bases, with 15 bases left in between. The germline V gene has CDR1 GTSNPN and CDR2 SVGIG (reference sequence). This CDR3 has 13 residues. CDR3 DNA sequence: TGTGCCTGGAGGGTCCAGGGTGGCCCCGAGCAGTACTTC. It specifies CAWRVQGGPEQYF.

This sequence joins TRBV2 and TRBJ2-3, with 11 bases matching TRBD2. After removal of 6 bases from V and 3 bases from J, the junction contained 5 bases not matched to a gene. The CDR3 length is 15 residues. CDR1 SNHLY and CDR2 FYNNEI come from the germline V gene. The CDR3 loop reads CASSATSGGTDTQYF. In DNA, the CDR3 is TGTGCCAGCAGCGCAACTAGCGGGGGAACAGATACGCAGTATTTT.

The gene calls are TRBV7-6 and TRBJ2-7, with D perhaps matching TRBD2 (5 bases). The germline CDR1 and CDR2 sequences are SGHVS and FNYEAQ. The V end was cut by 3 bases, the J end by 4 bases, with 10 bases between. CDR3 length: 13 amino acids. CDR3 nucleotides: TGTGCCAGCAGCTTCGATTCGGGATACGAGCAGTACTTC. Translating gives CASSFDSGYEQYF.

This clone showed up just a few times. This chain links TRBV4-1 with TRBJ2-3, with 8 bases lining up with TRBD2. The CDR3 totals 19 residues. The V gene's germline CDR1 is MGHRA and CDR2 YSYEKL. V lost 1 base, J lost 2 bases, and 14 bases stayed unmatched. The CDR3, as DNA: TGCGCCAGCAGCCAAGTTGTGGTCGGAGCGGGAGCCGACACAGATACGCAGTATTTT. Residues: CASSQVVVGAGADTDTQYF.

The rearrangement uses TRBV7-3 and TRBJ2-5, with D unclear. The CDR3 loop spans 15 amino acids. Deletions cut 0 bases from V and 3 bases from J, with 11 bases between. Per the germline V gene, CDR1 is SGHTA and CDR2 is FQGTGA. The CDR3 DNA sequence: TGTGCCAGCAGCTTAACGAAAGCCCCGAAAGAGACCCAGTACTTC. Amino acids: CASSLTKAPKETQYF.

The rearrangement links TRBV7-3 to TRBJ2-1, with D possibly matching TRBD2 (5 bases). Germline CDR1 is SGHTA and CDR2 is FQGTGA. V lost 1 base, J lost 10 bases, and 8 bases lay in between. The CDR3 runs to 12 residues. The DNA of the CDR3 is TGTGCCAGCAGCTTAATAGGCGGGGAGCAGTTCTTC. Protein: CASSLIGGEQFF.

CDR3 nucleotide sequence: TGTGCCAGCAGCGTCGACAGCCTCACAGATACGCAGTATTTT. The encoded protein is CASSVDSLTDTQYF. This chain uses TRBV9 with TRBJ2-3, with D possibly matching TRBD1 (5 bases). Germline V CDR1 and CDR2: SGDLS, YYNGEE. This CDR3 is 14 amino acids long. V was clipped by 2 bases and J by 2 bases, with 9 bases between them.

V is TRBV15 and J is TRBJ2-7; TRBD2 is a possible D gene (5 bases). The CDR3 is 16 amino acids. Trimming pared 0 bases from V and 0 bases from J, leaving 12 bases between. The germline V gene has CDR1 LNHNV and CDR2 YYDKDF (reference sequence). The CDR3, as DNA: TGTGCCACCAGCAGAGAAGTGAAGCGGAGCTCCTACGAGCAGTACTTC. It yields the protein CATSREVKRSSYEQYF.

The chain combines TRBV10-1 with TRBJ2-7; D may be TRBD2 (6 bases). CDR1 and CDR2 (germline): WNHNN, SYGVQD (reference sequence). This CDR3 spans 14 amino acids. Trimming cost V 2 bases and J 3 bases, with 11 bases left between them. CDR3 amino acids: CASSERRGDYEQYF. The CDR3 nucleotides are TGCGCCAGCAGTGAGCGTCGCGGGGACTACGAGCAGTACTTC.

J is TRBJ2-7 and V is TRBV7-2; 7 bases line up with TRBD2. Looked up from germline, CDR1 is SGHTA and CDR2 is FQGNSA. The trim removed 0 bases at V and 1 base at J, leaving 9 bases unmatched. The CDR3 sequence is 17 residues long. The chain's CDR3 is CASSLASLRERSYEQYF. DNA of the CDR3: TGTGCCAGCAGCTTAGCCTCACTGCGGGAGCGATCCTACGAGCAGTACTTC.

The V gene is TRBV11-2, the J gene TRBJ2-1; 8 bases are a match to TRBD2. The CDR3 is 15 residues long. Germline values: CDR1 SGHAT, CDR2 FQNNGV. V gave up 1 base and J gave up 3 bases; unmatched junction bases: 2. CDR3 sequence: CASSLGAGGYNEQFF. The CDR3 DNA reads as TGTGCCAGCAGCTTAGGGGCGGGGGGCTACAATGAGCAGTTCTTC. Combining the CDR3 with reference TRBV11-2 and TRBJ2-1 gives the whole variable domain EAGVAQSPRYKIIEKRQSVAFWCNPISGHATLYWYQQILGQGPKLLIQFQNNGVVDDSQLPKDRFSAERLKGVDSTLKIQPAKLEDSAVYLCASSLGAGGYNEQFFGPGTRLTVL.

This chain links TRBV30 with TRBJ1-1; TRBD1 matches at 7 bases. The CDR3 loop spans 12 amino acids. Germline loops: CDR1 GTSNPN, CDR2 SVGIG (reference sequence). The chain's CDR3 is CGSDRATSEAFF. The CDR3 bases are TGTGGGTCCGACAGGGCAACCTCTGAAGCTTTCTTT. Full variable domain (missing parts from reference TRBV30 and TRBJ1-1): SQTIHQWPATLVQPVGSPLSLECTVEGTSNPNLYWYRQAAGRGLQLLFYSVGIGQISSEVPQNLSASRPQDRQFILSSKKLLLSDSGFYLCGSDRATSEAFFGQGTRLTVV.

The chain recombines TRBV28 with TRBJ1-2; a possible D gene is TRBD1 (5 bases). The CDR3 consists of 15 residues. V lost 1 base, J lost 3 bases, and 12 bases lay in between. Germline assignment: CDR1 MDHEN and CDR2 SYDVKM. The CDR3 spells CASSLLQALHYGYTF. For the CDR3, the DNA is TGTGCCAGCAGTTTATTACAGGCCCTTCACTATGGCTACACCTTC.

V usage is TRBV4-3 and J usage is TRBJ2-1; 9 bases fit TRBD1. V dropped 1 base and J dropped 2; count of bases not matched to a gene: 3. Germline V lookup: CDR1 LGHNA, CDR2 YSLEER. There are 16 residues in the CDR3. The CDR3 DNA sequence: TGCGCCAGCAGCCAAGGAGGGGACAGGGCCTACAATGAGCAGTTCTTC. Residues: CASSQGGDRAYNEQFF.

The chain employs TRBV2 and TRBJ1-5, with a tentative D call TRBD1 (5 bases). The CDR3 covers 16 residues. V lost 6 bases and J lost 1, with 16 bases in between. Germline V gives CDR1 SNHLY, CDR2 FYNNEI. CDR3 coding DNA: TGTGCCAGCAGGGTGCGGGGGGGAGAGAGCAATCAGCCCCAGCATTTT. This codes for CASRVRGGESNQPQHF.

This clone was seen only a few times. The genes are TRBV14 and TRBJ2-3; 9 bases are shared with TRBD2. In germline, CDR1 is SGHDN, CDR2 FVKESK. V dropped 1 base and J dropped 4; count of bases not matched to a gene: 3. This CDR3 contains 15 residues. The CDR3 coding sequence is TGTGCCAGCAGCCAAGTAGCGGGAGCTCCAGATACGCAGTATTTT. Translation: CASSQVAGAPDTQYF.

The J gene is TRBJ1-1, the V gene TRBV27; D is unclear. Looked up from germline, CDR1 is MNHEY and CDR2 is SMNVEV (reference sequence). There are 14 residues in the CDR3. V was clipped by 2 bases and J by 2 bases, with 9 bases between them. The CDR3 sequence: CASSLTVPNTEAFF. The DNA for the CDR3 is TGTGCCAGCAGTTTAACGGTACCTAACACTGAAGCTTTCTTT.

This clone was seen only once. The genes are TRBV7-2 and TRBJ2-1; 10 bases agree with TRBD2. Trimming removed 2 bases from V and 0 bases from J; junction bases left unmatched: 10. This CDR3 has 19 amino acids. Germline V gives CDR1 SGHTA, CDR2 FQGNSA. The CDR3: CASSLQLAGPLSSYNEQFF. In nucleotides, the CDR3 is TGTGCCAGCAGCTTACAACTAGCGGGGCCATTAAGCTCCTACAATGAGCAGTTCTTC.

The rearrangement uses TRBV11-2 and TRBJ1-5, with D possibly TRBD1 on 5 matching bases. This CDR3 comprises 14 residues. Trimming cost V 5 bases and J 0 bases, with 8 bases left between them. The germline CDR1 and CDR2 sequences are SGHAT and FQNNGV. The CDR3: CASSMTDSNQPQHF. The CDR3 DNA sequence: TGTGCCAGCAGCATGACAGATAGCAATCAGCCCCAGCATTTT.

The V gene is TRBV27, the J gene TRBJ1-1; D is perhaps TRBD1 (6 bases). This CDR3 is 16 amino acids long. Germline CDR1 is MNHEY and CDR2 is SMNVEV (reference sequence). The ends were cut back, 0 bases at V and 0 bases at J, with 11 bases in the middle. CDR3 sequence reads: CASSLSGRGMNTEAFF. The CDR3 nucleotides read TGTGCCAGCAGTTTATCGGGCAGGGGAATGAACACTGAAGCTTTCTTT.

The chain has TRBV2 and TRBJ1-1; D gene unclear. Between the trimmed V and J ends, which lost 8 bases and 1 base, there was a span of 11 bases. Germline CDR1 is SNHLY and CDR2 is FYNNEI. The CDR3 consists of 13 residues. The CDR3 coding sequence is TGTGCCAGCGCCCGGGAGCAGAACACTGAAGCTTTCTTT. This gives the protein CASAREQNTEAFF.

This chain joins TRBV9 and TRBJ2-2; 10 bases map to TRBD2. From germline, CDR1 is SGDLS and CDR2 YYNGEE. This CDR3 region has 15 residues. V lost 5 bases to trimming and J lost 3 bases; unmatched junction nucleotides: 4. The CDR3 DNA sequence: TGTGCCAGCAGTGAGCGGGAGGGATACACCGGGGAGCTGTTTTTT. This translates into CASSEREGYTGELFF.

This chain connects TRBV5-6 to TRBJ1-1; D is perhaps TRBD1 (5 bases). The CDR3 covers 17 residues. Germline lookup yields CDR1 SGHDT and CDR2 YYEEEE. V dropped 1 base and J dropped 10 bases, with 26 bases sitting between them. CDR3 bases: TGTGCCAGCAGCTTGTCCGGAGCGGCGGACGCATCGGGGGGAGCTTTCTTT. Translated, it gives CASSLSGAADASGGAFF.

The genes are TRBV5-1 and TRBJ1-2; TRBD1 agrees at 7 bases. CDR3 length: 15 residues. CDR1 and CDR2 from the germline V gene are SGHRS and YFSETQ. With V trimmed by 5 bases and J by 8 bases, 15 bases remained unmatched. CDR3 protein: CASREEGALSRGYTF. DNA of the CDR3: TGCGCCAGCAGGGAAGAGGGGGCGCTATCGAGGGGCTACACCTTC.

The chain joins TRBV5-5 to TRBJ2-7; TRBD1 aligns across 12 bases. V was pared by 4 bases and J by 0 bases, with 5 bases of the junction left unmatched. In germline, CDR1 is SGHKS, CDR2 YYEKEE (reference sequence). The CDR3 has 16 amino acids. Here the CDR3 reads CASSGTGGSSSYEQYF. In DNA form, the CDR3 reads TGTGCCAGCAGCGGGACAGGGGGCTCAAGCTCCTACGAGCAGTACTTC. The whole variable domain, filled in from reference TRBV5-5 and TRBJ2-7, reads DAGVTQSPTHLIKTRGQQVTLRCSPISGHKSVSWYQQVLGQGPQFIFQYYEKEERGRGNFPDRFSARQFPNYSSELNVNALLLGDSALYLCASSGTGGSSSYEQYFGPGTRLTVT.

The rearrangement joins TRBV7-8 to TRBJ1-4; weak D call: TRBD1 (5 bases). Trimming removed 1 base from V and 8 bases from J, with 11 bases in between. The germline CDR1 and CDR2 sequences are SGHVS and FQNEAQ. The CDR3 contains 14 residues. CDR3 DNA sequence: TGTGCCAGCAGCTTAGGGGGGGTTTGGGAAAAACTGTTTTTT. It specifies CASSLGGVWEKLFF.